The clone carrying this T cell receptor (beta chain) was recorded once. Its antigen remains unknown. This PCR relied on a set of 60 Vbeta primers and 13 Jbeta primers. The table came from immunoSEQ multiplex PCR; TCRdb's copy has only in-frame clones and leaves some out. The table lists about 140,000 clones, 80% of them singletons, with around 4.3% in the top ten. The source of the sample is a study of cytomegalovirus exposure and HLA in healthy donors. The germline CDR1 and CDR2 sequences are LGHNT and FRNRAP. The CDR3 is 15 amino acids. With 1 base clipped from V and 10 bases from J, the junction kept 12 bases outside the gene matches. Study results and caveats: When the data were analyzed later, several of the most significant clusters appeared to be linked to common viral pathogens.

The rearrangement links TRBV12-5 to TRBJ1-1; 7 bases agree with TRBD1. The origin of this receptor is a man in his forties or fifties in good health and CMV-seronegative. Sequenced sample: PBMCs. CDR3 DNA sequence: TGTGCTAGTGGTTTGGAGACAGGGCCTGGTTTCGTAGCTTTCTTT. It is translated as CASGLETGPGFVAFF.